This entry concerns a single TCR beta chain. Ten or more counts support this clonotype. Its antigen has not been determined. There are no base qualities to consult, and no much larger clone falls within one base. TCR beta CDR3 regions were amplified from RNA transcripts. The TCR CDR3 was subjected to a first round of RT-PCR using the HTBI primer set and the Qiagen OneStep RT-PCR kit. The libraries were constructed in a second round of multiplex PCR and then size-selected and purified. Libraries were sequenced paired-end with 100 bp reads on an Illumina HiSeq2000. As for how the authors treated the data: Raw data were processed with SOAPnuke, discarding reads with adapters, uncalled bases, mean Phred below 15, or no exact constant-primer or identifier match. High-quality paired reads were merged with COPE v1.2.5, and unique nucleotide sequences were defined as clonotypes. Clonotypes were aligned to IMGT TRBV, TRBD and TRBJ reference segments using MiTCR v1.1. Only V-J combinations with frequency above 0.0001, covering approximately 99% of repertoires, were analysed. A TCS score was defined as the ratio between F50 (clonal expansion) and ExV (chaos), using BLOSUM62-based TCRdist between CDR3 peptides within each V-J. Welch's t-statistics and random forest reduced roughly 540 V-J features to about 13, which were used in a naive Bayes classifier (R e1071). The public reads were reprocessed in TCRdb via fastp at Q25 and MiXCR, keeping in-frame beta chains. When rows share a CDR3 protein, they turn into one entry using the most common DNA and genes. Here the V and J calls rest on TCRdb's processing, not on the authors' analysis. The sample yields 500,000 to 750,000 distinct CDR3 sequences; approximately 14% were counted once. The ten biggest clones cover around 7.8% of the sample.

The CDR3, cysteine through phenylalanine, is 13 amino acids long. Kept here is only the CDR3 DNA, which spans 39 bases and is read in frame from base 1. From the germline V gene (reference sequence), CDR1 is DFQATT and CDR2 is SNEGSKA. V is reduced by 6 bases and J by 3 bases, leaving a spacing of 15 bases between them. The data derive from a study of T cells in Graves' hyperthyroidism and ophthalmopathy (dated 2019 in TCRdb). For context, the study as a whole: Peripheral blood was sampled at the time of initial diagnosis, prior to any treatment. To identify distinguishing TCR V-J signatures, a discovery cohort of 90 to 100 patients was used, comprising some 45 with Graves' ophthalmopathy and 57 with stable Graves' hyperthyroidism. TCR Vbeta CDR3 sequencing of 140 or so peripheral blood samples (approximately 44 ophthalmopathy, over 70 hyperthyroidism and some 17 progressor patients) is reported in the paper. In addition, the study compared T-cell repertoires in thyroid tissue and in blood from over 5 Graves' hyperthyroidism patients. Prospective prediction of ophthalmopathy was tested in an independent validation cohort consisting of some 19 hyperthyroidism patients and some 16 patients who later progressed to ophthalmopathy. The 75 to 100 discovery patients were divided at random into training and test sets in a 7:3 ratio. Once sampling was done, hyperthyroidism patients were given methimazole at a starting dose of 30 mg daily, whereas ophthalmopathy patients were given high-dose intravenous methylprednisolone. On the study overall, not on this receptor specifically: Most expanded thyroid clonotypes (frequency above 0.001) were also detected in blood, a finding suggesting that blood repertoires may reflect thyroid immune responses. During validation, the model predicted progression to ophthalmopathy a median of about 5.9 months ahead of onset, with approximately 71% sensitivity and 72% to 85% specificity. Sample size was not statistically predetermined, and blinding of investigators to group allocation was not performed. In cross-validation, a model built on a 13 V-J signature told ophthalmopathy apart from stable hyperthyroidism with 85% to 90% sensitivity and approximately 81% specificity, and in testing the same model reached 80%/75%.

A patient counted as having stable Graves' hyperthyroidism if no progression to ophthalmopathy occurred over 18 months of follow-up. Hyperthyroidism patients were newly diagnosed, with disease duration under 2 months, and aged 18 to 65 years. Patients with uncontrolled infections, other autoimmune diseases, pregnancy or lactation were excluded. Diagnoses were established on the basis of clinical symptoms, serum thyroxine and TRAb, thyroid ultrasound, and orbital computed tomography. PBMCs were separated from 10 ml of fresh peripheral blood using Ficoll-Paque density gradient centrifugation. Trizol reagent was used to extract total RNA, and RNA quality was then checked on an Agilent 2100 Bioanalyzer.

Sequencing input: blood. This clonotype originated in a woman aged 25 to 45 with Graves' hyperthyroidism. The sequence joins TRBV20-1 to TRBJ2-7; the D gene remains uncertain. The bases read TGCAGTGCGACCCCCGGGCTGAACTACGAGCAGTACTTC. This translates into CSATPGLNYEQYF.